One and the same sample provided the 23 T cell receptor beta chains below, sequenced in a study of T cell responses to AZD1222 COVID-19 vaccine. The repertoire was sequenced with immunoSEQ multiplex PCR; TCRdb's copy has only in-frame clones and lacks some. Among around 160,000 clones, 82% were seen once, and the ten largest hold 4.1%. The sequencing here drew on peripheral blood, taken on day 0 of MenACWY control vaccination. Every receptor here comes from an adult in good health.

The chain has TRBV19 and TRBJ1-3; D remains ambiguous. The CDR3 totals 16 residues. The V end was cut by 2 bases, the J end by 2 bases, with 13 bases between. Germline V gives CDR1 LNHDA, CDR2 SQIVND (reference sequence). CDR3 DNA sequence: TGTGCCAGTAGTATAACGCAACTTGGTACTGGAAACACCATATATTTT. Translation: CASSITQLGTGNTIYF.

The rearrangement uses TRBV6-5 and TRBJ2-3, with D tentatively TRBD2 (5 bases). Between the trimmed V and J ends, which lost 10 bases and 0 bases, there was a span of 11 bases. Germline V lookup: CDR1 MNHEY, CDR2 SVGAGI. The CDR3 extends over 13 amino acids. CDR3: CATSGTSTDTQYF. CDR3 sequence (DNA): TGTGCCACCAGCGGAACTAGCACAGATACGCAGTATTTT.

The rearrangement links TRBV28 to TRBJ1-6, with a possible D match to TRBD1 (5 bases). The germline V gene encodes CDR1 MDHEN and CDR2 SYDVKM. The V end lost 2 bases, the J end lost 8 bases, and 13 bases lay between the germline ends. The CDR3 runs 15 residues. The CDR3 region is CASSLEGGAYSPLHF. The CDR3 DNA follows: TGTGCCAGCAGTTTAGAGGGAGGGGCTTATTCACCCCTCCACTTT.

This chain links TRBV10-3 with TRBJ1-5; D perhaps matches TRBD1 (5 bases). The CDR3 extends over 14 amino acids. V lost 2 bases, J lost 3 bases, and 8 bases lay in between. Germline CDR1 is ENHRY and CDR2 is SYGVKD. The CDR3 loop reads CAISEGQLNQPQHF. The CDR3 DNA follows: TGTGCCATCAGTGAGGGACAACTCAATCAGCCCCAGCATTTT.

In DNA, the CDR3 is TGTGCCAGCAGTACAGGGGCCACTGAAGCTTTCTTT. Translation: CASSTGATEAFF. The J gene is TRBJ1-1, the V gene TRBV12-3 or TRBV12-4, with 7 positions matching TRBD1. The CDR3 contains 12 residues. With V trimmed by 5 bases and J by 4 bases, 1 base remained unmatched.

The chain's CDR3 is CATSDNYGYTF. In nucleotides, the CDR3 is TGTGCCACCAGTGATAACTATGGCTACACCTTC. The V call is TRBV24-1, the J call TRBJ1-2; D not resolved. This CDR3 is built from 11 residues. Germline CDR1 KGHDR, CDR2 SFDVKD. Trimming cost V 3 bases and J 2 bases, with 0 bases left between them.

This clone has more than one count but fewer than ten. CDR3 in amino acids: CASSHNQETQYF. CDR3 nucleotide sequence: TGTGCCAGCAGCCATAATCAAGAGACCCAGTACTTC. V gene TRBV3-1 (or the pseudogene TRBV3-2) combines with J gene TRBJ2-5; D gene uncertain. The germline V and J ends were trimmed by 3 bases and 2 bases, with 4 bases remaining between them. This CDR3 spans 12 amino acids. Germline V CDR1 and CDR2: LGHDT, YNNKEL (reference sequence).

The chain uses TRBV6-5 and TRBJ2-2; the match to TRBD1 covers 8 bases. Germline CDR1 and CDR2: MNHEY and SVGAGI. This CDR3 has 13 amino acids. The junction had 6 bases not matched to a gene; V was cut back by 6 bases and J by 9 bases. The CDR3 loop is CASSGQGIRELFF. CDR3 DNA: TGTGCCAGCAGCGGACAGGGAATCAGGGAGCTGTTTTTT.

The chain couples TRBV5-6 to TRBJ2-5, with D possibly TRBD1 on 5 matching bases. Germline CDR1 is SGHDT and CDR2 is YYEEEE. V gave up 5 bases and J gave up 2 bases, with 13 bases separating them. The CDR3 runs to 14 residues. The CDR3 region has the DNA TGTGCCAGCAGATCCCGGGCAGGGCAAGAGACCCAGTACTTC. Protein product: CASRSRAGQETQYF.

This chain links TRBV2 with TRBJ1-5, with D unresolved. There are 14 residues in the CDR3. Germline V CDR1 and CDR2: SNHLY, FYNNEI. Trimming pared 5 bases from V and 7 bases from J, leaving 15 bases between. The CDR3: CASSTRVTGQPQHF. In DNA, the CDR3 is TGTGCCAGCAGTACCCGGGTTACCGGACAGCCCCAGCATTTT.

The chain joins TRBV3-1 (or the pseudogene TRBV3-2) to TRBJ1-3; no firm D call. This CDR3 has 14 residues. The ends were cut back, 3 bases at V and 0 bases at J, with 6 bases in the middle. In germline, CDR1 is LGHDT, CDR2 YNNKEL (reference sequence). CDR3 nucleotide sequence: TGTGCCAGCAGCCAGGCGTTCTCTGGAAACACCATATATTTT. This gives the protein CASSQAFSGNTIYF.

The chain joins TRBV3-1 (or the pseudogene TRBV3-2) to TRBJ2-7; TRBD1 is a possible D gene (6 bases). The germline V gene encodes CDR1 LGHDT and CDR2 YNNKEL (reference sequence). CDR3 length: 16 amino acids. Trimming took 4 bases from V and 3 from J, leaving 19 bases between them. CDR3 DNA: TGTGCCAGCAGCCGCCCGAGGGGGAACGGGGTCTACGAGCAGTACTTC. It yields the protein CASSRPRGNGVYEQYF.

The genes are TRBV29-1 and TRBJ1-4, with a weak D call TRBD1 (5 bases). The CDR3 runs to 12 residues. Per the germline V gene, CDR1 is SQVTM and CDR2 is ANQGSEA. V was shortened by 4 bases and J by 6 bases, with 9 bases between the two germline ends. The CDR3, as DNA: TGCAGCGTTGCAGGGATCGATGAAAAACTGTTTTTT. Translation gives CSVAGIDEKLFF.

This clone was recorded only once. This chain connects TRBV29-1 to TRBJ2-3; 7 nucleotides align to TRBD2. The germline V gene encodes CDR1 SQVTM and CDR2 ANQGSEA. This CDR3 contains 13 residues. Unmatched junction bases numbered 8, after V lost 7 bases and J lost 4 bases. The CDR3 region is CSARTSSADTQYF. CDR3 nucleotide sequence: TGCAGCGCCCGGACTAGTAGCGCAGATACGCAGTATTTT.

V and J are TRBV15 and TRBJ1-3, with D tentatively TRBD1 (5 bases). Germline CDR1 and CDR2: LNHNV and YYDKDF (reference sequence). The CDR3 runs 16 residues. Trimming cost V 4 bases and J 4 bases, with 17 bases left between them. The CDR3 region is CATSTRDSTLGNTIYF. The CDR3 nucleotides are TGTGCCACCAGCACCCGGGACTCGACGTTAGGAAACACCATATATTTT. Combining the CDR3 with reference TRBV15 and TRBJ1-3 gives the whole variable domain DAMVIQNPRYQVTQFGKPVTLSCSQTLNHNVMYWYQQKSSQAPKLLFHYYDKDFNNEADTPDNFQSRRPNTSFCFLDIRSPGLGDTAMYLCATSTRDSTLGNTIYFGEGSWLTVV.

The CDR3 protein is CASYVGVGGYTF. CDR3 nucleotide sequence: TGCGCCAGCTACGTTGGGGTCGGAGGCTACACCTTC. The J gene is TRBJ1-2, the V gene TRBV10-2; D ambiguous. Germline V lookup: CDR1 WSHSY, CDR2 SAAADI. Trimming removed 8 bases at V and 8 bases at J, with 15 bases between. The CDR3 extends over 12 amino acids.

This clone was seen many times. The chain has TRBV6-5 and TRBJ1-3; 8 bases agree with TRBD1. Germline V gene sequence: CDR1 MNHEY, CDR2 SVGAGI. V dropped 5 bases and J dropped 4; count of bases not matched to a gene: 4. The CDR3 loop spans 14 amino acids. As DNA, the CDR3 is TGTGCCAGCAGTACCGGACAGGGAGGAAACACCATATATTTT. Amino acid sequence: CASSTGQGGNTIYF.

DNA of the CDR3: TGCGCCAGCAGCTTGGTGGGGACAGGGAGTGAAGCTTTCTTT. Residues: CASSLVGTGSEAFF. The J gene is TRBJ1-1, the V gene TRBV5-1; 9 bases fit TRBD1. There are 14 residues in the CDR3. Germline-derived CDR1 and CDR2 are SGHRS and YFSETQ. The trim removed 0 bases at V and 7 bases at J, leaving 4 bases unmatched.

This chain uses TRBV23-1 with TRBJ2-1; no clear D gene. TRBV23-1 is filed as an ORF, its function uncertain. The CDR3 contains 11 residues. The V end lost 0 bases, the J end lost 13 bases, and 7 bases lay between the germline ends. CDR3 sequence: CASSQSGAQFF. The DNA of the CDR3 is TGCGCCAGCAGTCAATCGGGTGCACAGTTCTTC.

The genes are TRBV3-1 (or the pseudogene TRBV3-2) and TRBJ1-3; the D is unclear. This CDR3 is 15 amino acids long. The germline CDR1 and CDR2 sequences are LGHDT and YNNKEL (reference sequence). The V end was cut by 1 base, the J end by 5 bases, with 12 bases between. The CDR3 protein is CASSQGGNPRNTIYF. The CDR3 nucleotides read TGTGCCAGCAGCCAAGGTGGGAATCCCCGAAACACCATATATTTT.

V and J are TRBV27 and TRBJ1-1; 8 nucleotides line up with TRBD1. This CDR3 is 13 amino acids long. The V and J ends lost 6 bases and 1 base, in that order; junction bases with no gene match: 1. CDR1 and CDR2 (germline): MNHEY, SMNVEV (reference sequence). This CDR3 is CASSDRGNTEAFF. The CDR3 DNA reads as TGTGCCAGCAGCGACAGGGGGAACACTGAAGCTTTCTTT.

The chain joins TRBV28 to TRBJ1-1; D ambiguous. V shed 3 bases and J shed 8 bases, with 10 bases lying between them. This CDR3 has 12 residues. CDR1 is MDHEN, CDR2 SYDVKM, per germline. CDR3 loop: CASSFPAGEAFF. CDR3 coding DNA: TGTGCCAGCAGTTTCCCCGCGGGGGAAGCTTTCTTT.

The gene calls are TRBV5-1 and TRBJ2-2; the D call may be TRBD1 or TRBD2 (5 bases each). V dropped 5 bases and J dropped 1 base, with 12 bases sitting between them. This CDR3 contains 15 residues. Germline V gene sequence: CDR1 SGHRS, CDR2 YFSETQ. In DNA form, the CDR3 reads TGCGCCAGCAGGGTAGGGACGGTGAACACCGGGGAGCTGTTTTTT. Protein sequence: CASRVGTVNTGELFF. The complete variable domain, with remaining parts taken from reference TRBV5-1 and TRBJ2-2, reads KAGVTQTPRYLIKTRGQQVTLSCSPISGHRSVSWYQQTPGQGLQFLFEYFSETQRNKGNFPGRFSGRQFSNSRSEMNVSTLELGDSALYLCASRVGTVNTGELFFGEGSRLTVL.